This T cell receptor (beta chain) was recorded in a study of technical replicates of blood from several donors. The repertoire was sequenced with immunoSEQ multiplex PCR; TCRdb's copy has only in-frame clones and lacks some. This table holds roughly 93,000 clones, 95% found once. The ends lost 6 bases at V and 4 bases at J; junction bases unmatched: 3. Germline loops: CDR1 MNHNS, CDR2 SASEGT. The CDR3 totals 13 residues. The sequencing input was T cells isolated from PBMCs. The chain is built from TRBV6-1 and TRBJ1-2; 9 bases fit TRBD1. The TCR sequence derives from a human donor in good health. CDR3 coding DNA: TGTGCCAGCAGGGTGACAGGGGGCTATGGCTACACCTTC. This sequence encodes CASRVTGGYGYTF.